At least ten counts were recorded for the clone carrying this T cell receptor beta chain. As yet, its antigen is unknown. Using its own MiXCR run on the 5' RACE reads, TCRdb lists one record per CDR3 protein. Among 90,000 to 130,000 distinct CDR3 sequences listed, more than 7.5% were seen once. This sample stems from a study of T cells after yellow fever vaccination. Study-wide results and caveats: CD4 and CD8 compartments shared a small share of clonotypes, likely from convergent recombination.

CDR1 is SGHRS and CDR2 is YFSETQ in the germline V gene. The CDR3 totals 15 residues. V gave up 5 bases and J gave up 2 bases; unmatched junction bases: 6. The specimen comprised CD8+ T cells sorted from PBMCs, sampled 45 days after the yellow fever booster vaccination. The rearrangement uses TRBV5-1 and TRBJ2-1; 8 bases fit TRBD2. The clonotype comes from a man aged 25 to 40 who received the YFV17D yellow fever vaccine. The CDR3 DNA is TGCGCCAGCAGTAGAACTAGCGGACCCTACAATGAGCAGTTCTTC. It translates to CASSRTSGPYNEQFF.